This TCR beta chain originates from a study of T cells in tuberculosis (dated by TCRdb to about 2018). Concerning the study at large: The study combined CD1B tetramers and high-throughput TCR immunosequencing to characterize T cells specific for the mycobacterial lipid antigen glucose monomycolate (GMM). With around 10 people per group, a South African clinical cohort compared IGRA-negative adolescents, IGRA-positive adolescents with latent tuberculosis, and adults with active tuberculosis.

TCR libraries were generated with the immunoSEQ multiplex PCR assay, using TCR-beta and/or TCR-alpha/delta assays for each sample. Amplified TCR libraries were sequenced on the Illumina high-throughput platform. The paper's processing steps were these. Clustering and dimensionality reduction relied on pairwise TCRdist distances among GMM-specific receptors from T cells that were either sorted ex vivo or expanded in vitro. The score assigned to each clinical repertoire was mean NN-distance, meaning the average TCRdist to the nearest 10% of tetramer-positive reference sequences. GEM TCR motif frequency was calculated as the fraction of unique TCRs that matched known GEM sequences by V/J usage and CDR3 length. Active tuberculosis was classified by linear discriminant analysis with leave-one-out cross-validation, implemented in scikit-learn. Entries here come from immuneACCESS through TCRdb and include only in-frame sequences with V and J called. Some clones fail to appear in such tables; in the studies checked, an unresolved V gene covers under half of the shortfall, and the cause of the remainder is unknown. The DNA was the basis for D and trimming; V, J and clone size are from that table. In this sample the table shows approximately 20,000 clones, 97% of which occur a single time. Clones ranked in the top ten supply 6% to 6.5% of the sample.

To note about this clone: The antigen it recognizes is unknown. An end of the junction differs from the germline gene, which may be a read error.

At study entry, a tuberculin skin test and the QuantiFERON-TB GOLD In-Tube IGRA were used to screen adolescents for latent tuberculosis infection. Unsorted cryopreserved PBMC were immunosequenced, covering on average about 96,000 T cells per clinical donor. Eleven high schools in the Worcester region of the Western Cape, South Africa, served as enrollment sites for adolescents aged 12 to 18 years. About ten M. tuberculosis-infected adolescents and around ten uninfected adolescents, matched for age and sex, were selected. PBMC from adolescents were isolated by density centrifugation from freshly drawn heparinized blood and were then cryopreserved. The CDR1 and CDR2 encoded by the germline V gene are LGHNT and FRNRAP. From the cysteine through the phenylalanine, the CDR3 covers 11 amino acids. Of all the DNA, just the CDR3 is kept, 33 bases in frame from base 1. The paper's findings and limits, for the study overall: Which clinical samples got chosen depended on the availability of cryopreserved specimens, and the active tuberculosis cases were adults, whereas the controls were adolescents. The smaller NN-distances in active tuberculosis patients were driven in part by shorter CDR3-alpha lengths, while the difference seen for TCR-beta was not statistically significant. A classifier using the diverse GMM-specific repertoire reached roughly 90% accuracy (AUROC 0.8 to 0.95), compared with more than 55% accuracy using GEM motif frequencies. Smaller mean NN-distances to GMM-specific TCRs were observed in active tuberculosis TCR-alpha repertoires than in IGRA-negative controls, suggesting clonal expansion of GMM-specific TCRs.

This receptor was identified in a donor aged 5 to 30 with latent tuberculosis or without tuberculosis infection. The specimen was PBMCs. The chain is encoded by TRBV12-5 joined to TRBJ2-7, with a weak D call of TRBD1 (6 bases match). The bases read TGTGCTAGTGGTTTGGTTCTACCGACAGGCTTC. Its protein is CASGLVLPTGF.